What follows are 26 T cell receptor beta chains derived from one specimen sequenced in a study of beta chain features in type 1 diabetes. All of the isolated RNA was reverse transcribed, so expressed TCRB transcripts were sequenced. The data were produced by immunoSEQ multiplex PCR, yet TCRdb's version contains in-frame clones alone and is incomplete. This table has roughly 500,000 clones, about 32% appearing once. The source material was naive CD4+ T cells from blood. The origin of the receptors is a man younger than 30 in good health.

This clone has more than one count but fewer than ten. The V gene is TRBV7-9, the J gene TRBJ1-3, with a weak D call TRBD1 (5 bases). Germline CDR1 reads SEHNR; CDR2 reads FQNEAQ (reference sequence). The CDR3 totals 15 residues. The ends were cut back, 1 base at V and 2 bases at J, with 9 bases in the middle. CDR3: CASSLGRGAGNTIYF. CDR3 coding DNA: TGTGCCAGCAGCTTAGGCAGAGGGGCTGGAAACACCATATATTTT.

V usage is TRBV30 and J usage is TRBJ1-5, with D possibly matching TRBD1 (6 bases). Trimming cost V 2 bases and J 1 base, with 9 bases left between them. The length of the CDR3 is 14 residues. CDR1 is GTSNPN, CDR2 SVGIG, per germline (reference sequence). The CDR3 reads CAWSLQGSNQPQHF. In DNA, the CDR3 is TGTGCCTGGAGTCTTCAGGGGAGCAATCAGCCCCAGCATTTT.

The chain employs TRBV9 and TRBJ2-5, with 7 bases fitting TRBD2. CDR1 SGDLS and CDR2 YYNGEE come from the germline V gene. V lost 1 base and J lost 2; bases outside the gene matches: 8. CDR3 length: 16 residues. The CDR3 sequence: CASSVFPAGVQETQYF. The CDR3 nucleotides are TGTGCCAGCAGCGTATTTCCCGCGGGGGTACAAGAGACCCAGTACTTC.

V usage is TRBV7-2 and J usage is TRBJ2-1; D remains unclear. The V and J ends lost 8 bases and 4 bases respectively, with 15 bases between them. Germline CDR1 and CDR2: SGHTA and FQGNSA. The CDR3 totals 14 residues. CDR3: CASGSGPFYNEQFF. In DNA, the CDR3 is TGTGCCAGCGGCTCTGGACCCTTTTACAATGAGCAGTTCTTC.

The chain couples TRBV7-9 to TRBJ2-5, with D possibly being TRBD1 or TRBD2 (5 bases each). This CDR3 has 17 residues. Germline CDR1 SEHNR, CDR2 FQNEAQ (reference sequence). V dropped 7 bases and J dropped 4 bases, with 25 bases sitting between them. The CDR3 protein is CASTLYRSVVGPETQYF. The CDR3 DNA follows: TGTGCCAGCACCCTTTACCGGAGTGTTGTGGGACCAGAGACCCAGTACTTC.

The chain links TRBV5-4 to TRBJ2-2; the match to TRBD2 covers 12 bases. The CDR3 is made up of 16 amino acids. The germline CDR1 and CDR2 sequences are SGHNT and YYREEE (reference sequence). With 3 bases clipped from V and 5 bases from J, the junction kept 5 bases outside the gene matches. CDR3: CASSSASGRGTGELFF. The CDR3 nucleotides read TGTGCCAGCAGCTCCGCTAGCGGGAGGGGGACCGGGGAGCTGTTTTTT.

Only a few counts were recorded for this clone. This chain links TRBV11-2 with TRBJ1-2; D might be TRBD1 (5 bases). V lost 3 bases to trimming and J lost 6 bases, with 17 bases between them. Germline V gene data show CDR1 as SGHAT and CDR2 as FQNNGV. The CDR3 runs to 15 residues. This chain's CDR3 is CASSLSYAPGHGYTF. The CDR3 DNA reads as TGTGCCAGCAGCTTGAGCTACGCCCCAGGGCATGGCTACACCTTC.

V and J are TRBV7-2 and TRBJ2-5, with D possibly being TRBD2 (5 bases). Germline CDR1 reads SGHTA; CDR2 reads FQGNSA. CDR3 length: 14 amino acids. V was cut by 0 bases and J by 1 base, with 6 bases left in between. The CDR3 region has the DNA TGTGCCAGCAGCTTAGCGCGGGCCCAAGAGACCCAGTACTTC. The encoded protein is CASSLARAQETQYF.

The chain joins TRBV15 to TRBJ2-1; 10 bases match TRBD2. The V segment lost 5 bases and the J segment 10 bases; nucleotides outside the gene matches: 17. Looked up from germline, CDR1 is LNHNV and CDR2 is YYDKDF (reference sequence). This CDR3 contains 17 residues. The CDR3 nucleotides read TGTGCCACCAGCGAAACGAGTCCGGCTAGCGGGAGTGTCGAGCAGTTCTTC. Amino acid sequence: CATSETSPASGSVEQFF. Together with reference TRBV15 and TRBJ2-1, the CDR3 gives the full variable domain: DAMVIQNPRYQVTQFGKPVTLSCSQTLNHNVMYWYQQKSSQAPKLLFHYYDKDFNNEADTPDNFQSRRPNTSFCFLDIRSPGLGDTAMYLCATSETSPASGSVEQFFGPGTRLTVL.

V and J are TRBV29-1 and TRBJ1-1; weak D call: TRBD1 (5 bases). The CDR3 has 13 amino acids. In germline, CDR1 is SQVTM, CDR2 ANQGSEA. V shed 7 bases and J shed 0 bases, with 12 bases lying between them. The DNA of the CDR3 is TGCAGCGCAGAGCGGGGCATGAACACTGAAGCTTTCTTT. This encodes CSAERGMNTEAFF.

The gene calls are TRBV4-2 and TRBJ2-3; TRBD1 or TRBD2 may be the D gene (5 bases each). The CDR3 loop spans 13 amino acids. Trimming stripped 7 bases from V and 2 bases from J, with 10 bases between. Germline values: CDR1 LGHNA, CDR2 YNFKEQ. CDR3 protein: CASNGADTDTQYF. Here the CDR3 DNA reads TGTGCCAGCAACGGGGCTGACACAGATACGCAGTATTTT.

This clone was seen only a few times. The chain has TRBV29-1 and TRBJ2-1; D is unresolved. Per germline, CDR1 SQVTM and CDR2 ANQGSEA. Trimming shortened V by 3 bases and J by 0 bases, and 9 bases separated the two germline ends. This CDR3 is built from 14 residues. In DNA form, the CDR3 reads TGCAGCGTTGATTACGCAGACTCCTACAATGAGCAGTTCTTC. It yields the protein CSVDYADSYNEQFF.

V usage is TRBV7-2 and J usage is TRBJ2-1, with TRBD1 as a possible D gene (6 bases). Germline CDR1 and CDR2: SGHTA and FQGNSA. The CDR3 is 14 residues long. Trimming stripped 5 bases from V and 7 bases from J, with 15 bases between. The DNA of the CDR3 is TGTGCCAGCAGCCCCCGGACGAGGGGGAATGAGCAGTTCTTC. The encoded protein is CASSPRTRGNEQFF.

The genes are TRBV28 and TRBJ2-5, with a tentative D call TRBD2 (6 bases). Trimming left V 7 bases short and J 5 bases short, with 8 bases between. The CDR3 has 11 amino acids. CDR1 MDHEN and CDR2 SYDVKM come from the germline V gene. The CDR3 loop reads CASTGRETQYF. DNA of the CDR3: TGTGCCAGCACTGGGAGGGAGACCCAGTACTTC. Supplemented by reference TRBV28 and TRBJ2-5, the full variable domain reads DVKVTQSSRYLVKRTGEKVFLECVQDMDHENMFWYRQDPGLGLRLIYFSYDVKMKEKGDIPEGYSVSREKKERFSLILESASTNQTSMYLCASTGRETQYFGPGTRLLVL.

The genes are TRBV6-5 and TRBJ2-7; weak D call: TRBD1 (5 bases). Trimming removed 2 bases at V and 0 bases at J, with 11 bases between. CDR1 is MNHEY, CDR2 SVGAGI, per germline. The CDR3 totals 15 residues. The CDR3 spells CASSYGRESSYEQYF. The CDR3 nucleotides are TGTGCCAGCAGTTACGGCAGGGAAAGCTCCTACGAGCAGTACTTC.

The chain has TRBV25-1 and TRBJ1-1; perhaps TRBD1 as D (6 bases). There are 17 residues in the CDR3. Per germline, CDR1 MGHDK and CDR2 SYGVNS. Trimming shortened V by 7 bases and J by 3 bases, and 24 bases separated the two germline ends. CDR3 loop: CASTPRGAGKGDTEAFF. The CDR3 nucleotides are TGTGCCAGCACCCCGAGGGGGGCAGGGAAGGGGGACACTGAAGCTTTCTTT.

The chain has TRBV7-9 and TRBJ2-7, with a possible D match to TRBD2 (6 bases). This CDR3 is built from 14 residues. V was trimmed by 5 bases and J by 7 bases, leaving 18 bases between them. Germline lookup yields CDR1 SEHNR and CDR2 FQNEAQ (reference sequence). The CDR3 sequence: CASSPWLASGEQYF. The CDR3 coding sequence is TGTGCCAGCAGCCCCTGGCTAGCGTCGGGAGAGCAGTACTTC.

V and J are TRBV30 and TRBJ2-3; 10 bases are a match to TRBD1. CDR3 length: 17 residues. The junction had 12 bases not matched to a gene; V was cut back by 3 bases and J by 3 bases. Germline assignment: CDR1 GTSNPN and CDR2 SVGIG (reference sequence). The CDR3 region is CAWSYRTGTGVTDTQYF. The DNA for the CDR3 is TGTGCCTGGAGCTACCGTACCGGGACAGGGGTGACAGATACGCAGTATTTT. Based on the CDR3 plus reference TRBV30 and TRBJ2-3, the full variable domain is SQTIHQWPATLVQPVGSPLSLECTVEGTSNPNLYWYRQAAGRGLQLLFYSVGIGQISSEVPQNLSASRPQDRQFILSSKKLLLSDSGFYLCAWSYRTGTGVTDTQYFGPGTRLTVL.

This clone was observed a handful of times. DNA for the CDR3: TGTGCCAGCAGCGCCGCCCCAACAGCTTACGAGCAGTACTTC. This encodes CASSAAPTAYEQYF. The chain joins TRBV7-9 to TRBJ2-7; D ambiguous. The CDR3 contains 14 residues. Germline lookup yields CDR1 SEHNR and CDR2 FQNEAQ (reference sequence). Trimming removed 5 bases from V and 4 bases from J, with 15 bases in between.

This clone was seen a few times. V is TRBV2 and J is TRBJ2-3; 7 bases are shared with TRBD1. Germline CDR1 SNHLY, CDR2 FYNNEI. The CDR3 has 14 amino acids. V lost 5 bases, J lost 3 bases, and 5 bases stayed unmatched. As DNA, the CDR3 is TGTGCCAGCAGTTCAAAGGGGGCAACAGATACGCAGTATTTT. Translation: CASSSKGATDTQYF. Full variable domain (remainder filled in from reference TRBV2 and TRBJ2-3): EPEVTQTPSHQVTQMGQEVILRCVPISNHLYFYWYRQILGQKVEFLVSFYNNEISEKSEIFDDQFSVERPDGSNFTLKIRSTKLEDSAMYFCASSSKGATDTQYFGPGTRLTVL.

This rearrangement joins TRBV30 to TRBJ1-4, with D perhaps TRBD1 (6 bases). V lost 1 base and J lost 7, with 10 bases in between. The CDR3 loop spans 13 amino acids. Looked up from germline, CDR1 is GTSNPN and CDR2 is SVGIG (reference sequence). CDR3 protein: CAWSAPGAEKLFF. As DNA, the CDR3 is TGTGCCTGGAGTGCCCCAGGGGCTGAAAAACTGTTTTTT. The variable domain in full, completed from reference TRBV30 and TRBJ1-4, reads SQTIHQWPATLVQPVGSPLSLECTVEGTSNPNLYWYRQAAGRGLQLLFYSVGIGQISSEVPQNLSASRPQDRQFILSSKKLLLSDSGFYLCAWSAPGAEKLFFGSGTQLSVL.

This clone turned up a few times. The chain couples TRBV10-3 to TRBJ1-4; the D is unclear. Per germline, CDR1 ENHRY and CDR2 SYGVKD. V dropped 3 bases and J dropped 4 bases, with 9 bases sitting between them. The length of the CDR3 is 14 residues. CDR3 nucleotides: TGTGCCATCAGTGATACACCGAATAATGAAAAACTGTTTTTT. Protein product: CAISDTPNNEKLFF.

This clone has only a few counts. V and J are TRBV7-9 and TRBJ2-1; maybe TRBD1 (6 bases). This CDR3 is 14 amino acids long. V lost 2 bases and J lost 5, with 10 bases in between. Germline lookup yields CDR1 SEHNR and CDR2 FQNEAQ (reference sequence). The CDR3 region has the DNA TGTGCCAGCAGCTTATTTCAGGGGCACAATGAGCAGTTCTTC. This encodes CASSLFQGHNEQFF.

The chain carries TRBV5-1 and TRBJ2-1, with TRBD2 matching over 13 bases. The trim removed 4 bases at V and 4 bases at J, leaving 2 bases unmatched. Germline V CDR1 and CDR2: SGHRS, YFSETQ. The CDR3 sequence is 15 residues long. The CDR3 DNA reads as TGCGCCAGCAGCCGGGGACTAGCGGGGTACAATGAGCAGTTCTTC. It specifies CASSRGLAGYNEQFF.

This clone has a handful of counts. Additional DNA sequences in this sample encode the identical CDR3. This sequence joins TRBV29-1 and TRBJ2-3, with D tentatively TRBD2 (5 bases). CDR1 SQVTM and CDR2 ANQGSEA come from the germline V gene. Trimming pared 3 bases from V and 2 bases from J, leaving 9 bases between. CDR3 length equals 13 residues. The DNA of the CDR3 is TGCAGCGTTGAGAGGGTGCTCACAGATACGCAGTATTTT. Translation: CSVERVLTDTQYF.

V is TRBV27 and J is TRBJ2-5; D may match TRBD1 or TRBD2 (7 bases each). Germline values: CDR1 MNHEY, CDR2 SMNVEV (reference sequence). With 10 bases removed from V and 4 bases from J, the gap between germline ends came to 19 bases. The CDR3 length is 14 residues. This chain's CDR3 is CATRPGGAGETQYF. In nucleotides, the CDR3 is TGTGCCACCCGCCCAGGGGGGGCTGGAGAGACCCAGTACTTC.